A single T cell receptor (beta chain) is shown here with its context. The data stem from a study of blood T cell repertoires in COVID-19. Study-wide background: T cells, B-cell-depleted T cells, or PBMCs provided the cDNA or gDNA that served as material.

Profiling relied on immunoSEQ multiplex PCR, and the TCRdb table lists in-frame clones only, not all of them. The table records approximately 190,000 clones, roughly 80% of them present only once. The sequenced material came from peripheral blood. This receptor was identified in a woman in her thirties or forties with acute or convalescent COVID-19.

CDR3 residues: CASSPRQLRETQYF. CDR3 in DNA: TGCGCCAGCAGCCCCCGACAACTTCGGGAGACCCAGTACTTC. The chain employs TRBV5-1 and TRBJ2-5; no reliable D call. The V gene's germline CDR1 is SGHRS and CDR2 YFSETQ. The CDR3 totals 14 residues. Trimming removed 4 bases from V and 5 bases from J, with 15 bases in between. The full variable domain, completed using reference TRBV5-1 and TRBJ2-5, is KAGVTQTPRYLIKTRGQQVTLSCSPISGHRSVSWYQQTPGQGLQFLFEYFSETQRNKGNFPGRFSGRQFSNSRSEMNVSTLELGDSALYLCASSPRQLRETQYFGPGTRLLVL.